This TCR beta chain was found in a study of monozygotic twins with inflammatory bowel disease (dated 2019 in TCRdb). For the wider study: The complete study included roughly 30 monozygotic twin pairs: 19 IBD-discordant Danish pairs and nine German pairs, of which four were IBD-concordant and five were IBD-discordant. Each individual had, on average, about 151 000 unique TCRalpha sequences and 181 000 unique TCRbeta sequences available for analysis. The search for disease-associated traits relied mainly on comparing IBD patients with their genetically identical healthy co-twins within discordant pairs. Overall study outcomes, separate from this receptor: Different T cell subtypes could not be distinguished in the analysis. Because patients were on differing immunosuppressive treatments, the repertoires may have picked up extra background noise and inter-individual variability. The results gave no support for a single strong signal or clonotype linked to IBD. Compared with healthy twins, IBD patients had fewer clonotypes in common with other individuals, a difference most pronounced in patients showing signs of disease activity. Repertoire similarity did not differ between concordant and discordant twins, which could be due to limited statistical power. IBD patients had lower TCRbeta repertoire diversity, measured by the inverse Simpson index, than their healthy co-twins.

From each donor, a roughly 2.5 ml peripheral blood sample was collected into PAXgene tubes and kept at -80 degrees C. Without T cell sorting, total RNA was isolated from whole blood using the PAXgene blood miRNA kit on an automated QIAcube. Peripheral blood from monozygotic twin pairs who were concordant or discordant for inflammatory bowel disease underwent deep TCRalpha and TCRbeta repertoire profiling using unique molecular barcoding. Smoking habits were recorded for all twin pairs, with individuals classified as current, former or never smokers. Preparation of the library involved 5' RACE. Each TCR library was prepared from about 3.5 ug of total RNA. For each sample, cDNA synthesis was carried out in eight separate reactions using SMARTScribe reverse transcriptase. Unique molecular identifiers containing a 6-nucleotide sample barcode were introduced through template switching during cDNA synthesis. Amplification of TCRalpha and TCRbeta cDNA involved two nested PCRs of approximately 16 and 10 cycles, and each PCR was followed by bead purification. Before amplification, the cDNA was treated with uracil DNA-glycosylase and purified using the QIAquick PCR purification kit. In the second PCR, Illumina TruSeq-compatible adapters and sample-specific barcodes were added. Library quality and concentration were assessed using TapeStation and Qubit, and about 5 ng of each library was pooled. Sequencing of the pooled libraries was done on an Illumina HiSeq2500 single-index Rapid Run using custom sequencing primers and 2 x 100 bp reads. The published analysis was carried out like this. UMI-based consensus assembly with MiGEC version 1.2.6 was used to correct PCR and sequencing errors. V(D)J alignment, clonotype assembly and CDR3 extraction were performed with MiXCR version 2.1.1. Gene usage, clonotype sharing and MAIT/NKT TCR abundance were normalised by analysing the top 1000, 10 000 and 20 000 clonotypes per sample. Diversity was computed as the inverse Simpson index with the vegan R package after downsampling to 27 000 UMIs. Paired Mann-Whitney U tests on discordant twin pairs were used, with Benjamini-Hochberg multiple-testing correction. The reads went through TCRdb reprocessing, and each CDR3 protein sequence gets one entry with no DNA. The authors' filters were not applied to this entry. This sample's table contains about 380,000 distinct CDR3 sequences. Around 2.6% of the sample lies in the top ten.

On this clonotype: The clone's antigen remains unknown.

Sample: blood. The source is a human donor with ulcerative colitis or Crohn's disease, or a healthy co-twin of an affected twin (not recorded which).

The CDR3 region has the sequence CASSYTSRGGTSYEQYF. The rearranged segments are TRBV6-5 and TRBJ2-7; lacking DNA, the TRBD1 call made by TCRdb goes unchecked. Taken from the germline V gene, the CDR1 and CDR2 loops are MNHEY and SVGAGI. The CDR3 starts with the cysteine, ends with the phenylalanine, and has 17 residues. There is no recorded DNA.